This T cell receptor beta chain was captured in a study of cytomegalovirus exposure and HLA in healthy donors. Notes on the study in general: Within an earlier analysis, most TCR beta V segments proved productive either about 87% or about 30% of the time. Association with HLA alleles at 0.05 false discovery rate was found for about 17,000 TCR beta sequences in a later analysis.

V was trimmed by 2 bases and J by 7 bases, leaving 9 bases between them. The CDR3 runs to 14 residues. CDR1 KGHSH and CDR2 LQKENI come from the germline V gene. The PCR used 60 Vbeta and 13 Jbeta primers. In the original workflow: Later work found about 80 million unique TCR beta chains, with roughly 11 million shared. Data came from immunoSEQ multiplex PCR; TCRdb stores just in-frame clones and leaves some out. The V and J calls and clone size come from that table; D and trimming were worked out from the DNA. Among about 140,000 clones listed, 65% to 80% were seen once. Comments on this clone: Its antigen remains unidentified.

The sequencing sample was made of PBMCs. The chain couples TRBV18 to TRBJ1-6; D not resolved. The TCR sequence derives from a male donor in good health and CMV-seronegative. CDR3 loop: CASSPYQVNSPLHF. In DNA form, the CDR3 reads TGTGCCAGCTCACCATATCAGGTCAATTCACCCCTCCACTTT.